This entry is about one T cell receptor beta chain. The antigen is not known. Its ends do not fully match the called genes, so a read error is possible. These data originate in a study of T cell responses to AZD1222 COVID-19 vaccine. The data were produced by immunoSEQ multiplex PCR, yet TCRdb's version contains in-frame clones alone and is incomplete. This sample carries 90,000 to 120,000 clones, around 94% of them seen once, and the ten largest clones take approximately 2.2%. Overall study results and limits: Only after the peak T cell response were repertoires sampled. Just six AZD1222 recipients were seropositive at baseline. Donor demographics were predominantly white British with a female majority; clonal diversity may be underestimated. Unmutated regions of variants are reportedly targeted by nearly half of spike-specific TCRs.

This TCR derives from an adult in good health. Sample: peripheral blood, taken on day 0 of AZD1222 vaccination.

The CDR3 coding sequence is TGTGCTAGCAGCTTAAACTTTCCAGAGACCCAGTACTTC. Translated: CASSLNFPETQYF. The J gene is TRBJ2-5, the V gene TRBV7-7; D is ambiguous. Germline assignment: CDR1 SSHAT and CDR2 FNYEAQ (reference sequence). This CDR3 is 13 amino acids long.